These 3 T cell receptor beta chains were sequenced from one sample in a study of T cell responses to AZD1222 COVID-19 vaccine (dated by TCRdb to the early 2020s). Receptor amplification or capture employed the immunoSEQ multiplex PCR assay. TCRdb mirrors the immuneACCESS table, restricted to in-frame sequences. Some clones are absent from its copies; in checked studies, under half trace to an unresolved V gene, and the reason for the others is unknown. For this sample there are around 200,000 clones; roughly 94% appear just once. The biggest ten clones account for approximately 1.5% of the sample. This sample's time point label indicates: about 28 days (+/-7) after the second vaccine dose. Sequencing used peripheral blood, obtained 28 days after the second AZD1222 dose. Source of these receptors: an adult who received the AZD1222 COVID-19 vaccine.

V is TRBV7-2 and J is TRBJ2-4, with D maybe TRBD2 (5 bases). V was cut by 1 base and J by 0 bases, with 13 bases left in between. CDR1 and CDR2 from the germline V gene are SGHTA and FQGNSA. This CDR3 contains 17 residues. The CDR3 DNA follows: TGTGCCAGCAGCTTAGTCCCGGGGTTACAAGCCAAAAACATTCAGTACTTC. Its translation is CASSLVPGLQAKNIQYF.

CDR3 protein: CASSLTLIAKNTEAFF. CDR3 nucleotides: TGTGCCAGCAGCTTGACTTTGATTGCAAAGAACACTGAAGCTTTCTTT. The rearrangement joins TRBV5-6 to TRBJ1-1; D is uncertain. This CDR3 has 16 residues. Trimming removed 1 base from V and 1 base from J, with 14 bases in between. CDR1 SGHDT and CDR2 YYEEEE come from the germline V gene.

The chain has TRBV27 and TRBJ1-2; D is ambiguous. The CDR3 is 15 amino acids. Per germline, CDR1 MNHEY and CDR2 SMNVEV (reference sequence). The V end lost 3 bases, the J end lost 0 bases, and 11 bases lay between the germline ends. In DNA, the CDR3 is TGTGCCAGCAGTTTTTCCGGCGATGCTAACTATGGCTACACCTTC. Amino acids: CASSFSGDANYGYTF.